This T cell receptor beta chain was found in a study of blood T cell repertoires in COVID-19. The wider study: PBMCs, B-cell-depleted T cells, or T cells were the source of the cDNA or gDNA that made up the material.

Repertoires were generated with immunoSEQ multiplex PCR, while TCRdb's copy carries only in-frame clones and drops some. The sample lists approximately 300,000 clones, 85% to 90% occurring once. After removal of 3 bases from V and 3 bases from J, the junction contained 5 bases not matched to a gene. Per germline, CDR1 SEHNR and CDR2 FQNEAQ (reference sequence). The length of the CDR3 is 18 residues. This receptor was identified in a man in his forties with acute or convalescent COVID-19. The chain combines TRBV7-9 with TRBJ2-2; TRBD2 aligns across 15 bases. Sequenced: peripheral blood. The CDR3 reads CASSFPGLAGGDTGELFF. The CDR3 DNA follows: TGTGCCAGCAGCTTTCCGGGACTAGCGGGGGGTGACACCGGGGAGCTGTTTTTT.